This T cell receptor beta chain appears in the sequencing data of a study of Ad26.COV2.S vaccination and SARS-CoV-2 variants. Study at large: Once or twice, 56 days apart, Ad26.COV2.S was delivered intramuscularly.

This table comes from immunoSEQ multiplex PCR, and its TCRdb copy is limited to in-frame clones, with some not included. The sample records more than 350,000 clones, 90% being singletons. The trim removed 4 bases at V and 0 bases at J, leaving 6 bases unmatched. From germline, CDR1 is SEHNR and CDR2 FQNEAQ (reference sequence). The CDR3 spans 16 residues. Stated treatment: around 19 received Ad26.COV2.S at low or high dose, single or two shots; several received placebo; per-sample allocation not given. Sampling took place 63 days after the first vaccine or placebo injection. The V and J genes are TRBV7-9 and TRBJ2-7; 10 bases align to TRBD2. The specimen comprised peripheral blood, sampled in a trial of Ad26.COV2.S vaccine versus placebo. The receptor comes from a person between 18 and 65 years old who received the Ad26.COV2.S COVID-19 vaccine or a placebo. CDR3 sequence reads: CASSSSGSPISYEQYF. CDR3 in DNA: TGTGCCAGCAGCTCTAGCGGGAGCCCCATCTCCTACGAGCAGTACTTC.